The 28 T cell receptor beta chains presented below share a single source sample, sequenced in a study of shared clonotypes between healthy human individuals. Cells designated naive CD8 were CD45RO-negative and were positively selected for CCR7, with terminally differentiated effector memory CD45RA+ cells excluded. Using immunoSEQ multiplex PCR, the repertoire was profiled, and TCRdb retains in-frame clones only, with some absent. The sample consists of about 680,000 clones, just over 90% of them appearing once. The specimen sequenced was naive CD8+ T cells sorted from blood. The source is a man aged 25-45 years in good health.

The rearrangement uses TRBV27 and TRBJ1-5; D possibly corresponds to TRBD1 (5 bases). The V end lost 6 bases, the J end lost 6 bases, and 18 bases lay between the germline ends. In germline, CDR1 is MNHEY, CDR2 SMNVEV (reference sequence). The CDR3 spans 15 residues. The CDR3 region has the DNA TGTGCCAGCAGCCCAGACAGCCCGAACGGTCAGCCCCAGCATTTT. This sequence encodes CASSPDSPNGQPQHF.

This chain joins TRBV6-1 and TRBJ2-2; 7 bases align to TRBD1. Per the germline V gene, CDR1 is MNHNS and CDR2 is SASEGT. The CDR3 length is 14 residues. V was clipped by 2 bases and J by 6 bases; unmatched bases: 3. In DNA, the CDR3 is TGTGCCAGCAGTGAAACAGGGGTGGCCGGGGAGCTGTTTTTT. Translated: CASSETGVAGELFF.

V usage is TRBV9 and J usage is TRBJ2-1, with TRBD2 matching over 9 bases. Germline CDR1 SGDLS, CDR2 YYNGEE. Unmatched junction bases numbered 6, after V lost 4 bases and J lost 13 bases. There are 12 residues in the CDR3. This CDR3 reads CASSSSGIPQFF. In DNA form, the CDR3 reads TGTGCCAGCAGCTCTAGCGGGATCCCCCAGTTCTTC.

The chain couples TRBV27 to TRBJ2-7; D is uncertain. The length of the CDR3 is 13 residues. The germline V and J ends were trimmed by 3 bases and 2 bases, with 8 bases remaining between them. Germline V lookup: CDR1 MNHEY, CDR2 SMNVEV (reference sequence). The DNA of the CDR3 is TGTGCCAGCAGTTTTAGGGCCACCTACGAGCAGTACTTC. Protein sequence: CASSFRATYEQYF.

This chain links TRBV6-1 with TRBJ2-7; 12 bases fit TRBD2. The V and J ends lost 0 bases and 12 bases, in that order; junction bases with no gene match: 6. CDR3 length equals 14 residues. Germline V gives CDR1 MNHNS, CDR2 SASEGT. CDR3 loop: CASSEARGLAGLYF. CDR3 nucleotides: TGTGCCAGCAGTGAAGCTCGCGGACTAGCGGGATTGTACTTC.

This sequence joins TRBV4-1 and TRBJ2-2; D is perhaps TRBD1 (5 bases). Trimming removed 0 bases from V and 6 bases from J, with 14 bases in between. The CDR3 has 16 residues. Germline CDR1 and CDR2: MGHRA and YSYEKL. The CDR3, as DNA: TGCGCCAGCAGCCAAGATCCGGGTCAGGGCGCCGGGGAGCTGTTTTTT. It translates to CASSQDPGQGAGELFF.

This clone was recorded a few times. The chain couples TRBV7-9 to TRBJ1-4; 10 bases agree with TRBD1. The CDR3 runs to 17 residues. In germline, CDR1 is SEHNR, CDR2 FQNEAQ (reference sequence). The V gene end was trimmed by 5 bases and the J gene end by 6 bases; junction bases not matched to a gene: 12. CDR3 nucleotide sequence: TGTGCCAGCAGCACCCGGGACAGGGGTGTTCGGCATGAAAAACTGTTTTTT. Encoded protein: CASSTRDRGVRHEKLFF.

The chain joins TRBV9 to TRBJ1-5, with 8 bases identical to TRBD1. CDR3 length equals 16 residues. Trimming cost V 2 bases and J 3 bases; bases outside gene matches: 7. Germline loops: CDR1 SGDLS, CDR2 YYNGEE. The CDR3, as DNA: TGTGCCAGCAGCGTGGACGGGACAGGTACCAATCAGCCCCAGCATTTT. It specifies CASSVDGTGTNQPQHF.

The rearrangement links TRBV5-4 to TRBJ1-4; perhaps TRBD1 as D (5 bases). Germline V lookup: CDR1 SGHNT, CDR2 YYREEE (reference sequence). This CDR3 has 14 residues. V lost 4 bases, J lost 7 bases, and 14 bases lay in between. The CDR3 loop is CASSEEPGAEKLFF. The DNA for the CDR3 is TGTGCCAGCAGCGAAGAGCCCGGGGCTGAAAAACTGTTTTTT. The full variable domain, with the rest looked up from reference TRBV5-4 and TRBJ1-4, is ETGVTQSPTHLIKTRGQQVTLRCSSQSGHNTVSWYQQALGQGPQFIFQYYREEENGRGNFPPRFSGLQFPNYSSELNVNALELDDSALYLCASSEEPGAEKLFFGSGTQLSVL.

This sequence joins TRBV18 and TRBJ1-1; D gene unclear. The V gene lost 2 bases and the J gene lost 6 bases, with 7 bases spanning the gap. Germline-derived CDR1 and CDR2 are KGHSH and LQKENI. The CDR3 spans 12 residues. As DNA, the CDR3 is TGTGCCAGCTCACCAGTCGGCGCTGAAGCTTTCTTT. It specifies CASSPVGAEAFF.

This chain uses TRBV6-4 with TRBJ2-1, with D possibly being TRBD1 (7 bases). With 2 bases removed from V and 2 bases from J, the gap between germline ends came to 13 bases. This CDR3 contains 16 residues. CDR1 is MRHNA, CDR2 SNTAGT, per germline. CDR3 in amino acids: CASSDEGGQTYNEQFF. The CDR3 region has the DNA TGTGCCAGCAGTGACGAGGGGGGACAGACCTACAATGAGCAGTTCTTC.

Comments on this clone: The junction departs from the called germline gene at one end, perhaps through a read error. The chain joins TRBV6-4 to TRBJ2-1; 10 positions agree with TRBD2. Germline CDR1 MRHNA, CDR2 SNTAGT. There are 17 residues in the CDR3. Here the CDR3 DNA reads TGTGCCAGCAGCGTCCGGGCTAGCGGGAGTGCCTATAATGAGCAGTTCTTC. Translated, it gives CASSVRASGSAYNEQFF.

The rearrangement links TRBV28 to TRBJ1-3, with D tentatively TRBD1 (5 bases). The length of the CDR3 is 16 residues. Germline V lookup: CDR1 MDHEN, CDR2 SYDVKM. V was clipped by 6 bases and J by 2 bases, with 17 bases between them. The CDR3 spells CASRSIRVEAGNTIYF. In nucleotides, the CDR3 is TGTGCCAGCAGGTCGATCAGGGTTGAAGCTGGAAACACCATATATTTT.

The V call is TRBV6-1, the J call TRBJ2-1, with TRBD2 identical over 11 bases. From germline, CDR1 is MNHNS and CDR2 SASEGT. V was clipped by 2 bases and J by 9 bases; unmatched bases: 6. The CDR3 sequence is 15 residues long. CDR3 coding DNA: TGTGCCAGCAGTGAACTCACTAGCGGGAGCGCTGAGCAGTTCTTC. Translating it yields CASSELTSGSAEQFF.

This clone has a handful of counts. The rearrangement joins TRBV19 to TRBJ1-1, with 8 positions matching TRBD1. The CDR3 loop spans 13 amino acids. The germline CDR1 and CDR2 sequences are LNHDA and SQIVND (reference sequence). Trimming took 7 bases from V and 6 from J; bases not matched to a gene: 7. The CDR3 loop reads CASNPGGIAEAFF. CDR3 DNA: TGTGCCAGTAATCCAGGGGGCATCGCTGAAGCTTTCTTT. The whole variable domain, remainder taken from reference TRBV19 and TRBJ1-1, is DGGITQSPKYLFRKEGQNVTLSCEQNLNHDAMYWYRQDPGQGLRLIYYSQIVNDFQKGDIAEGYSVSREKKESFPLTVTSAQKNPTAFYLCASNPGGIAEAFFGQGTRLTVV.

J is TRBJ2-7 and V is TRBV10-3; the D gene is possibly TRBD2 (6 bases). The V end was cut by 3 bases, the J end by 3 bases, with 12 bases between. This CDR3 has 14 amino acids. Germline-derived CDR1 and CDR2 are ENHRY and SYGVKD. The CDR3 DNA sequence: TGTGCCATCAGTGACGGGGGAGGCAACTACGAGCAGTACTTC. It is translated as CAISDGGGNYEQYF.

The chain uses TRBV11-2 and TRBJ2-1; D is undetermined. Trimming removed 0 bases from V and 9 bases from J, with 9 bases in between. CDR3 length equals 13 residues. Germline values: CDR1 SGHAT, CDR2 FQNNGV. In DNA, the CDR3 is TGTGCCAGCAGCTTAGATATATCGGGTGAGCAGTTCTTC. This translates into CASSLDISGEQFF.

This chain joins TRBV7-6 and TRBJ2-7; D is unresolved. Per the germline V gene, CDR1 is SGHVS and CDR2 is FNYEAQ. This CDR3 contains 15 residues. Trimming took 4 bases from V and 1 from J, leaving 14 bases between them. The CDR3 is CASSSPDQSSYEQYF. CDR3 DNA: TGTGCCAGCAGCTCCCCGGACCAGAGTTCCTACGAGCAGTACTTC.

The V and J genes are TRBV6-5 and TRBJ2-1; 10 nucleotides line up with TRBD1. V lost 6 bases, J lost 6 bases, and 8 bases stayed unmatched. The CDR3 totals 15 residues. From germline, CDR1 is MNHEY and CDR2 SVGAGI. Here the CDR3 DNA reads TGTGCCAGCAGGGCCGGGACAGGGGTATCCAATGAGCAGTTCTTC. Translation gives CASRAGTGVSNEQFF.

The chain combines TRBV29-1 with TRBJ1-2, with 8 bases aligning to TRBD1. The junction had 7 bases not matched to a gene; V was cut back by 7 bases and J by 3 bases. The germline V gene has CDR1 SQVTM and CDR2 ANQGSEA. The CDR3 is 13 amino acids. As DNA, the CDR3 is TGCAGCGCTCGGACAGGGACCGACTATGGCTACACCTTC. This sequence encodes CSARTGTDYGYTF. Filled out from reference TRBV29-1 and TRBJ1-2, the complete variable domain reads SAVISQKPSRDICQRGTSLTIQCQVDSQVTMMFWYRQQPGQSLTLIATANQGSEATYESGFVIDKFPISRPNLTFSTLTVSNMSPEDSSIYLCSARTGTDYGYTFGSGTRLTVV.

The chain employs TRBV19 and TRBJ2-3; a weak D match, TRBD1 (5 bases). Trimming left V 6 bases short and J 2 bases short, with 12 bases between. CDR3 size: 14 residues. Germline CDR1 and CDR2: LNHDA and SQIVND (reference sequence). The CDR3, as DNA: TGTGCCAGTAGCGACAGCTCCCTCACAGATACGCAGTATTTT. This translates into CASSDSSLTDTQYF.

The rearrangement joins TRBV11-2 to TRBJ2-3; the D is unclear. Trimming stripped 5 bases from V and 0 bases from J, with 6 bases between. The CDR3 sequence is 13 residues long. Germline-derived CDR1 and CDR2 are SGHAT and FQNNGV. CDR3 region: CASSPPSTDTQYF. DNA of the CDR3: TGTGCCAGCAGCCCACCCAGCACAGATACGCAGTATTTT.

This chain connects TRBV13 to TRBJ2-7; D not certain. Germline V gene data show CDR1 as PRHDT and CDR2 as FYEKMQ (reference sequence). CDR3 length equals 18 residues. Trimming removed 0 bases from V and 0 bases from J, with 18 bases in between. In DNA, the CDR3 is TGTGCCAGCAGCTTAGGCCTCTCCGAAAGCGAGAGCTCCTACGAGCAGTACTTC. It codes for CASSLGLSESESSYEQYF.

The V call is TRBV19, the J call TRBJ2-2, with 7 bases that match TRBD2. Per germline, CDR1 LNHDA and CDR2 SQIVND (reference sequence). J was trimmed by 5 bases and V by 9 bases; bases with no gene match: 9. The CDR3 totals 14 residues. The CDR3 DNA reads TGTGCCAGCAATTGGGAGGGCGGGACCGGGGAGCTGTTTTTT. Protein product: CASNWEGGTGELFF.

This clone was counted once. This sequence joins TRBV7-8 and TRBJ2-1, with TRBD1 as a possible D gene (6 bases). Germline-derived CDR1 and CDR2 are SGHVS and FQNEAQ. The CDR3 is made up of 16 amino acids. V lost 5 bases and J 6 bases, leaving 20 bases between the germline ends. The CDR3 protein is CASSPGPGDVGNEQFF. The CDR3 DNA is TGTGCCAGCAGCCCGGGGCCAGGGGACGTAGGCAATGAGCAGTTCTTC.

The rearrangement joins TRBV6-5 to TRBJ2-7; tentatively, D is TRBD1 or TRBD2 (6 bases each). The V end was cut by 6 bases, the J end by 2 bases, with 14 bases between. Germline assignment: CDR1 MNHEY and CDR2 SVGAGI. The CDR3 length is 14 residues. CDR3 sequence reads: CASRRGERTYEQYF. CDR3 DNA sequence: TGTGCCAGCAGGAGGGGGGAGAGGACCTACGAGCAGTACTTC.

J is TRBJ2-7 and V is TRBV9; D possibly corresponds to TRBD1 (6 bases). CDR3 size: 13 residues. CDR1 SGDLS and CDR2 YYNGEE come from the germline V gene. V lost 5 bases, J lost 4 bases, and 13 bases lay in between. The CDR3 here is CASSPGTLYEQYF. In DNA form, the CDR3 reads TGTGCCAGCAGTCCCGGGACACTTTACGAGCAGTACTTC. The variable domain in full, with the rest retrieved from reference TRBV9 and TRBJ2-7, is DSGVTQTPKHLITATGQRVTLRCSPRSGDLSVYWYQQSLDQGLQFLIQYYNGEERAKGNILERFSAQQFPDLHSELNLSSLELGDSALYFCASSPGTLYEQYFGPGTRLTVT.

The chain couples TRBV7-9 to TRBJ2-7, with 8 bases that match TRBD1. The CDR3 has 15 amino acids. Germline V lookup: CDR1 SEHNR, CDR2 FQNEAQ (reference sequence). The J segment lost 3 bases and the V segment lost 5 bases, leaving 9 bases of the junction unmatched. The CDR3 nucleotides are TGTGCCAGCAGCCGGACGGACAGGGAGGTCTACGAGCAGTACTTC. Its protein product is CASSRTDREVYEQYF.